This T cell receptor beta chain was profiled in a study of T cells in Graves' hyperthyroidism and ophthalmopathy. Amplified regions were TCR beta CDR3 sequences from RNA transcripts. When the TCR CDR3 underwent first-round RT-PCR, the HTBI primer set was used. TCRdb recomputed calls from the multiplex PCR reads with MiXCR, one row per CDR3 protein. Of fewer than 750,000 distinct CDR3 sequences listed, 35% to 55% are singletons. This clonotype was recorded at least ten times. Per the germline V gene, CDR1 is SGHNT and CDR2 is YENEEA. The CDR3 extends over 9 amino acids. V was pared by 9 bases and J by 5 bases, with 4 bases between.

This TCR came from a woman younger than 35 with Graves' hyperthyroidism. The chain recombines TRBV11-3 with TRBJ2-5, with D hard to call. Sequenced: peripheral blood or thyroid tissue (not recorded which). This chain's CDR3 is CARFETQYF. CDR3 nucleotide sequence: TGTGCCAGATTTGAGACCCAGTACTTC. Full variable domain (rest looked up from reference TRBV11-3 and TRBJ2-5): EAGVVQSPRYKIIEKKQPVAFWCNPISGHNTLYWYLQNLGQGPELLIRYENEEAVDDSQLPKDRFSAERLKGVDSTLKIQPAELGDSAVYLCARFETQYFGPGTRLLVL.